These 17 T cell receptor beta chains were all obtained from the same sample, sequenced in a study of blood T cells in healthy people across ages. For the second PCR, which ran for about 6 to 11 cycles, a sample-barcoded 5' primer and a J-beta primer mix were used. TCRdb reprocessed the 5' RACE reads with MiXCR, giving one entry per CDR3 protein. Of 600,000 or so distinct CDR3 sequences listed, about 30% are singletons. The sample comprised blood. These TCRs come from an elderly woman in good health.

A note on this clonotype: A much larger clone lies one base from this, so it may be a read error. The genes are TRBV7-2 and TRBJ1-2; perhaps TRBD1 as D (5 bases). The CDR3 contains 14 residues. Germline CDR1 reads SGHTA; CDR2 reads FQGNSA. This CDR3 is CVSSKEGMNYGYTF. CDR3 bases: TGTGTCAGCAGCAAAGAGGGGATGAACTATGGCTACACCTTC.

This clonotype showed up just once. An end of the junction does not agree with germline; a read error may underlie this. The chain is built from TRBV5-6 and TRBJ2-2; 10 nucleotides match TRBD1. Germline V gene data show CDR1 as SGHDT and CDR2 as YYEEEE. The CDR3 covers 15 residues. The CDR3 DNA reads TGTGCCAGCAGACAGACAGGGGGCGACACCGGGGGGCTGTTTTTT. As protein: CASRQTGGDTGGLFF.

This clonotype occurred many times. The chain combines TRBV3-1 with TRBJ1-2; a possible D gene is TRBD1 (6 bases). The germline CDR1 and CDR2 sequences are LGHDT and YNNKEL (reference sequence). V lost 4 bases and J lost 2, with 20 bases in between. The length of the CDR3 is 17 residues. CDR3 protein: CASSRLGMQGRNYGYTF. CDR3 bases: TGTGCCAGCAGCCGACTAGGGATGCAGGGGAGAAACTATGGCTACACCTTC. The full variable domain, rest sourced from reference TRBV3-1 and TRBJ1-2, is DTAVSQTPKYLVTQMGNDKSIKCEQNLGHDTMYWYKQDSKKFLKIMFSYNNKELIINETVPNRFSPKSPDKAHLNLHINSLELGDSAVYFCASSRLGMQGRNYGYTFGSGTRLTVV.

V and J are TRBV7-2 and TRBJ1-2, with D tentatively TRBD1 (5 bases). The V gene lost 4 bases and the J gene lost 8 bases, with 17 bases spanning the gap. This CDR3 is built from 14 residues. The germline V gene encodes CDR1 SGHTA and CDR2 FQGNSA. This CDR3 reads CASSSAGQGRGYTF. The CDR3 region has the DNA TGTGCCAGCAGCTCCGCGGGGCAAGGGCGCGGCTACACCTTC.

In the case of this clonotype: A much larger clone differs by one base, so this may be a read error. CDR3 nucleotide sequence: TGTGCCAGCAGCGTGGGACAGAACAATGAGCAGTACTTC. It is translated as CASSVGQNNEQYF. V and J are TRBV16 and TRBJ2-7; 7 bases line up with TRBD1. Germline trimming cut 5 bases from V and 7 bases from J; bases unmatched to any gene: 8. The CDR3 contains 13 residues. Germline CDR1 and CDR2: KGHSY and FQNENV.

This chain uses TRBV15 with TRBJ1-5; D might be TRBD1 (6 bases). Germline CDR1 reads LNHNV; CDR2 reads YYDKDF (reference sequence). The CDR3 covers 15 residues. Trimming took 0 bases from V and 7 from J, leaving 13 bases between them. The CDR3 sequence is CATSRDKGGGQPQHF. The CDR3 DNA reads TGTGCCACCAGCAGAGATAAGGGAGGGGGACAGCCCCAGCATTTT.

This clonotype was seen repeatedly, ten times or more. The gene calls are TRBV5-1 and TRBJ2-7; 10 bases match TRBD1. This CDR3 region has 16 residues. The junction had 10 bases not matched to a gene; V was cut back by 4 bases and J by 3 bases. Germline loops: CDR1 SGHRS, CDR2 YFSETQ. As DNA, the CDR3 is TGCGCCAGCAGCCCAGACCCCGGACAGGGGGTCTACGAGCAGTACTTC. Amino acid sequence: CASSPDPGQGVYEQYF.

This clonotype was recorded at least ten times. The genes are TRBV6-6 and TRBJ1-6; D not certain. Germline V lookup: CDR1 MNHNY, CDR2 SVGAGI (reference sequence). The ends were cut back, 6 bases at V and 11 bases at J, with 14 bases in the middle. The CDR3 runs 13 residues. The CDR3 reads CASSPHREAPLHF. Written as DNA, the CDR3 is TGTGCCAGCAGCCCCCATAGGGAGGCACCCCTCCACTTT.

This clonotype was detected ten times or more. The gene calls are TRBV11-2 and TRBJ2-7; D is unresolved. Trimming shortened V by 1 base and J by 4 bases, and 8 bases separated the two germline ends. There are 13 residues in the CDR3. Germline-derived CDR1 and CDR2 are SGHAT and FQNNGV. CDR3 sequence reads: CASSLVGIYEQYF. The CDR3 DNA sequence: TGTGCCAGCAGCTTAGTGGGGATATACGAGCAGTACTTC.

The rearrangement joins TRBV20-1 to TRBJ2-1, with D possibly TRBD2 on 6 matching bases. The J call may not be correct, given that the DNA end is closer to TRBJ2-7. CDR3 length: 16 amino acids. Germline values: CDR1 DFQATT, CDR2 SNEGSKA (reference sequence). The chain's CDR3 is CSARDMAGHSVYEQYF. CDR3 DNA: TGCAGTGCTAGAGATATGGCGGGGCACTCGGTCTACGAGCAGTACTTC.

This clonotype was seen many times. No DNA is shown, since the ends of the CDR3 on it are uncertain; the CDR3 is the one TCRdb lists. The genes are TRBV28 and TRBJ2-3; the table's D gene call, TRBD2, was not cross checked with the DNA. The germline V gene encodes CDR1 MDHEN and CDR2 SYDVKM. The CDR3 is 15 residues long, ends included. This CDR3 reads CASSSSGGYEGTQYF.

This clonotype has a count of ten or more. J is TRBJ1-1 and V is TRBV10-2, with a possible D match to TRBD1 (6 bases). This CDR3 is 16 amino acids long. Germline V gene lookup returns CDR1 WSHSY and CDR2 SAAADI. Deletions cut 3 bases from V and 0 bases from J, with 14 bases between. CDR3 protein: CASSEGKGEVNTEAFF. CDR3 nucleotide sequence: TGCGCCAGCAGTGAAGGGAAGGGGGAGGTGAACACTGAAGCTTTCTTT.

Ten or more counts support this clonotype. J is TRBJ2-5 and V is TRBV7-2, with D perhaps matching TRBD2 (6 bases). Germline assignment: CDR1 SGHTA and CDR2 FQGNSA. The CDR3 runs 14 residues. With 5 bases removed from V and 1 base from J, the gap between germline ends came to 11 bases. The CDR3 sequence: CASSPGTPQETQYF. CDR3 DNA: TGTGCCAGCAGCCCCGGGACTCCCCAAGAGACCCAGTACTTC. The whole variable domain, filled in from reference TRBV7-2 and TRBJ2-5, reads GAGVSQSPSNKVTEKGKDVELRCDPISGHTALYWYRQSLGQGLEFLIYFQGNSAPDKSGLPSDRFSAERTGGSVSTLTIQRTQQEDSAVYLCASSPGTPQETQYFGPGTRLLVL.

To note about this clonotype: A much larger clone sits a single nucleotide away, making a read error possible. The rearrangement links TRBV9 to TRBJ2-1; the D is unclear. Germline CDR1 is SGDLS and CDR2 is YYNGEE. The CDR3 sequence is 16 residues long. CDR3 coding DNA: TGTGCCAGCAGCACCGAAAGAGTTAGCTCCTACATTGAGCAGTTCTTC. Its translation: CASSTERVSSYIEQFF.

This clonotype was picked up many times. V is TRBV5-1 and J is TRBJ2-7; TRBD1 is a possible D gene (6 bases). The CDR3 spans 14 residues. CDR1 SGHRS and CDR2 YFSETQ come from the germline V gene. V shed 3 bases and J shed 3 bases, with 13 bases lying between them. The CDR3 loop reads CASSSDGTIYEQYF. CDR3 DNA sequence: TGCGCCAGCAGCTCCGACGGGACAATCTACGAGCAGTACTTC.

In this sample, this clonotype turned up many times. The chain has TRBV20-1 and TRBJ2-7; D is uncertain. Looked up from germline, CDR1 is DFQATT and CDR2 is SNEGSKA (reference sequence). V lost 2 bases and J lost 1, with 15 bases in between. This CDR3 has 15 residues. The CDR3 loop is CSARPSRTASYEQYF. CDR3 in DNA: TGCAGTGCTAGACCTTCCCGGACGGCATCCTACGAGCAGTACTTC.

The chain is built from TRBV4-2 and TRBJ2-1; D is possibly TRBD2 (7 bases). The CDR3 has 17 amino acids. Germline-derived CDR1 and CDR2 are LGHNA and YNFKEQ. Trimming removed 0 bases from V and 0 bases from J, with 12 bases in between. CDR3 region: CASSQEPGGLSYNEQFF. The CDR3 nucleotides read TGTGCCAGCAGCCAAGAGCCGGGGGGCCTCTCCTACAATGAGCAGTTCTTC.